These 28 T cell receptor beta chains originate from one sample sequenced in a study of T cell repertoires in cytomegalovirus infection. One entry per CDR3 protein results from TCRdb running MiXCR on the reads. Here the sample spans fewer than 550,000 distinct CDR3 sequences, more than 15% being singletons. The specimen was CD8+ T cells from PBMCs. The receptors were gathered from a human donor in good health (CMV status not recorded). Some clones in this sample may be carry-over from other donors' samples.

With regard to this clonotype: At one of its ends the junction is not consistent with the germline gene, which may arise from a read error. V gene TRBV10-3 combines with J gene TRBJ1-2; D unclear. Looked up from germline, CDR1 is ENHRY and CDR2 is SYGVKD. This CDR3 is built from 14 residues. This CDR3 is CAFSGWTAINGYTF. As DNA, the CDR3 is TGTGCCTTCAGCGGCTGGACCGCCATTAATGGCTACACCTTC.

The chain recombines TRBV12-5 with TRBJ1-1; D is undetermined. V lost 5 bases, J lost 7 bases, and 11 bases lay in between. The length of the CDR3 is 12 residues. Germline lookup yields CDR1 LGHNT and CDR2 FRNRAP. CDR3 DNA sequence: TGTGCTAGTGGTCTGAACGACATTGAAGCTTTCTTT. Translated: CASGLNDIEAFF.

In this sample, this clonotype turned up a few times. The chain has TRBV30 and TRBJ1-1, with D tentatively TRBD1 (5 bases). The CDR3 length is 12 residues. The V end was cut by 1 base, the J end by 4 bases, with 7 bases between. Germline V gene lookup returns CDR1 GTSNPN and CDR2 SVGIG (reference sequence). CDR3 sequence (DNA): TGTGCCTGGAGTGGGGGGATCACTGAAGCTTTCTTT. This gives the protein CAWSGGITEAFF.

This chain joins TRBV12-3 or TRBV12-4 and TRBJ2-1; the D call may be TRBD1 or TRBD2 (5 bases each). CDR3 length: 13 residues. The V end was cut by 8 bases, the J end by 2 bases, with 10 bases between. CDR3 loop: CASGGSTYNEQFF. The CDR3 DNA reads as TGTGCCAGCGGGGGAAGCACCTACAATGAGCAGTTCTTC.

The chain couples TRBV18 to TRBJ1-4; D call uncertain. The V gene's germline CDR1 is KGHSH and CDR2 LQKENI. The CDR3 spans 16 residues. V was clipped by 0 bases and J by 6 bases, with 14 bases between them. The chain's CDR3 is CASSPPVRKRDEKLFF. In DNA form, the CDR3 reads TGTGCCAGCTCACCACCGGTCAGGAAACGCGATGAAAAACTGTTTTTT.

This clonotype showed up many times. This rearrangement joins TRBV10-3 to TRBJ2-1, with D perhaps TRBD1 (5 bases). V was trimmed by 6 bases and J by 0 bases, leaving 15 bases between them. From germline, CDR1 is ENHRY and CDR2 SYGVKD. The CDR3 is 16 residues long. The CDR3 DNA reads as TGTGCCATCAGCCTCAGGGAACTGAGCTCCTACAATGAGCAGTTCTTC. It specifies CAISLRELSSYNEQFF.

At least ten counts were recorded for this clonotype. The chain has TRBV28 and TRBJ2-1, with D perhaps TRBD1 (7 bases). The CDR3 has 14 residues. Germline CDR1 is MDHEN and CDR2 is SYDVKM. With 11 bases removed from V and 6 bases from J, the gap between germline ends came to 20 bases. This CDR3 is CASQPEGASNEQFF. The CDR3, as DNA: TGTGCCTCCCAACCGGAGGGGGCGAGCAATGAGCAGTTCTTC.

The J gene is TRBJ2-3, the V gene TRBV28; D is undetermined. The germline V gene has CDR1 MDHEN and CDR2 SYDVKM. The CDR3 has 16 amino acids. V was cut by 6 bases and J by 0 bases, with 16 bases left in between. CDR3 nucleotide sequence: TGTGCCAGCAGCATCTCAAGGGCCACTAGCACAGATACGCAGTATTTT. It is translated as CASSISRATSTDTQYF.

With respect to this clonotype: The junction and the germline gene differ at one end; a read error may be behind it. V usage is TRBV4-1 and J usage is TRBJ2-3; 7 bases fit TRBD1. The CDR3 length is 16 residues. Germline V gene lookup returns CDR1 MGHRA and CDR2 YSYEKL. The CDR3 nucleotides read TGCGCCAGCAGCTCTCGAGGGACAGACATAGCAGATCCGCAGTATTTT. This translates into CASSSRGTDIADPQYF.

This clonotype was counted at least ten times. The chain combines TRBV12-3 or TRBV12-4 with TRBJ2-1; the D call may be TRBD1 or TRBD2 (5 bases each). CDR3 length equals 16 residues. V was cut by 3 bases and J by 6 bases, with 18 bases left in between. The DNA of the CDR3 is TGTGCCAGCAGTTTTTCATCAGGGACGTTCTTCAATGAGCAGTTCTTC. Translating gives CASSFSSGTFFNEQFF.

V gene TRBV6-6 combines with J gene TRBJ2-7; D is undetermined. The germline V and J ends were trimmed by 4 bases and 6 bases, with 4 bases remaining between them. The CDR3 spans 10 residues. Germline CDR1 reads MNHNY; CDR2 reads SVGAGI (reference sequence). The CDR3 DNA is TGTGCCAGCAGTTCTGCCGAGCAGTACTTC. It yields the protein CASSSAEQYF.

The chain has TRBV25-1 and TRBJ2-7, with D unclear. CDR3 size: 13 residues. V was trimmed by 1 base and J by 5 bases, leaving 9 bases between them. CDR1 and CDR2 (germline): MGHDK, SYGVNS. Here the CDR3 reads CASSELRGDEQYF. The CDR3 DNA sequence: TGTGCCAGCAGTGAATTACGTGGCGACGAGCAGTACTTC.

This clonotype was seen a few times. This rearrangement joins TRBV11-2 to TRBJ1-4; 7 positions agree with TRBD1. The CDR3 is 16 amino acids. The germline gives CDR1 SGHAT, CDR2 FQNNGV. J was trimmed by 4 bases and V by 1 base; bases with no gene match: 6. The CDR3 is CASSLVGTVYNEKLFF. The CDR3, as DNA: TGTGCCAGCAGCTTAGTCGGGACAGTTTATAATGAAAAACTGTTTTTT.

The table lists this clonotype with a few counts. The gene calls are TRBV28 and TRBJ2-3; D remains ambiguous. Per germline, CDR1 MDHEN and CDR2 SYDVKM. Trimming stripped 1 base from V and 0 bases from J, with 11 bases between. The CDR3 extends over 16 amino acids. This chain's CDR3 is CASSLSVQASTDTQYF. The CDR3 bases are TGTGCCAGCAGTTTATCGGTGCAGGCAAGCACAGATACGCAGTATTTT. Looking up the rest from reference TRBV28 and TRBJ2-3 gives the full variable domain: DVKVTQSSRYLVKRTGEKVFLECVQDMDHENMFWYRQDPGLGLRLIYFSYDVKMKEKGDIPEGYSVSREKKERFSLILESASTNQTSMYLCASSLSVQASTDTQYFGPGTRLTVL.

This clonotype was found a few times. The chain employs TRBV20-1 and TRBJ2-7; TRBD2 matches 7 bases. Germline loops: CDR1 DFQATT, CDR2 SNEGSKA (reference sequence). Germline trimming cut 0 bases from V and 3 bases from J; bases unmatched to any gene: 5. The CDR3 is made up of 14 amino acids. CDR3 residues: CSARDAGVGYEQYF. The CDR3 coding sequence is TGCAGTGCTAGAGATGCGGGAGTAGGCTACGAGCAGTACTTC.

The gene calls are TRBV18 and TRBJ1-6; weak D call: TRBD1 (6 bases). CDR1 and CDR2 from the germline V gene are KGHSH and LQKENI. The CDR3 sequence is 15 residues long. The V and J ends lost 3 bases and 9 bases respectively, with 15 bases between them. Here the CDR3 DNA reads TGTGCCAGCTCACCCATTAGGGGGGATGGTTCACCCCTCCACTTT. It codes for CASSPIRGDGSPLHF.

This clonotype was seen a handful of times. V is TRBV19 and J is TRBJ1-2; no definite D call. Trimming cost V 6 bases and J 8 bases, with 28 bases left between them. Per germline, CDR1 LNHDA and CDR2 SQIVND (reference sequence). This CDR3 comprises 17 residues. CDR3 in amino acids: CASRMDLYAAPSMGYTF. The CDR3 coding sequence is TGTGCCAGTAGGATGGACTTGTACGCGGCCCCTTCTATGGGCTACACCTTC. Variable domain in full (rest from reference TRBV19 and TRBJ1-2): DGGITQSPKYLFRKEGQNVTLSCEQNLNHDAMYWYRQDPGQGLRLIYYSQIVNDFQKGDIAEGYSVSREKKESFPLTVTSAQKNPTAFYLCASRMDLYAAPSMGYTFGSGTRLTVV.

This clonotype was picked up many times. The chain combines TRBV12-3 or TRBV12-4 with TRBJ1-3; no reliable D call. V was clipped by 7 bases and J by 0 bases, with 7 bases between them. This CDR3 spans 13 amino acids. The CDR3 DNA is TGTGCCAGCAACCAGATCTCTGGAAACACCATATATTTT. Translating it yields CASNQISGNTIYF.

This clonotype showed up just a few times. The chain employs TRBV7-3 and TRBJ2-5; 8 nucleotides line up with TRBD1. The CDR3 is made up of 15 amino acids. Germline V lookup: CDR1 SGHTA, CDR2 FQGTGA. The junction had 11 bases not matched to a gene; V was cut back by 6 bases and J by 5 bases. The CDR3: CASRPTGAGPETQYF. The DNA for the CDR3 is TGTGCCAGCAGACCGACAGGGGCCGGGCCGGAGACCCAGTACTTC.

The sample holds many counts of this clonotype. The chain couples TRBV6-5 to TRBJ2-3; 10 bases agree with TRBD2. This CDR3 has 17 residues. Per the germline V gene, CDR1 is MNHEY and CDR2 is SVGAGI. V trimming: 0 bases; J trimming: 6 bases; junction bases outside the gene matches: 9. In DNA form, the CDR3 reads TGTGCCAGCAGTTACTCCCCGACTAGCGGGCTTCAGGATACGCAGTATTTT. It yields the protein CASSYSPTSGLQDTQYF.

In this sample, this clonotype turned up once. This chain uses TRBV29-1 with TRBJ1-2; 8 nucleotides line up with TRBD1. The CDR3 spans 12 residues. Germline V gene sequence: CDR1 SQVTM, CDR2 ANQGSEA. In DNA, the CDR3 is TGCAGTAGTAGAGGGACAGGCAATGGCTACACCTTC. Protein: CSSRGTGNGYTF. Full variable domain (remainder filled in from reference TRBV29-1 and TRBJ1-2): SAVISQKPSRDICQRGTSLTIQCQVDSQVTMMFWYRQQPGQSLTLIATANQGSEATYESGFVIDKFPISRPNLTFSTLTVSNMSPEDSSIYLCSSRGTGNGYTFGSGTRLTVV.

The chain recombines TRBV4-1 with TRBJ1-2; no firm D call. This CDR3 region has 15 residues. CDR1 and CDR2 (germline): MGHRA, YSYEKL. The V and J ends lost 0 bases and 0 bases respectively, with 8 bases between them. This chain's CDR3 is CASSQEADTNYGYTF. The CDR3 DNA sequence: TGCGCCAGCAGCCAAGAGGCGGATACTAACTATGGCTACACCTTC.

This clonotype was observed many times. The rearrangement uses TRBV28 and TRBJ2-2; D uncertain. Trimming took off 6 bases at V and 5 bases at J, with 19 bases between the two ends. Germline loops: CDR1 MDHEN, CDR2 SYDVKM. This CDR3 contains 16 residues. As DNA, the CDR3 is TGTGCCAGCAGACACTACTTGGGGTTTGATACCGGGGAGCTGTTTTTT. As protein: CASRHYLGFDTGELFF.

A few counts support this clonotype. The chain combines TRBV6-5 with TRBJ1-2, with 8 bases aligning to TRBD1. CDR3 length: 16 residues. V was pared by 0 bases and J by 6 bases, with 9 bases of the junction left unmatched. The germline CDR1 and CDR2 sequences are MNHEY and SVGAGI. The CDR3 DNA is TGTGCCAGCAGTTACTCCGGACAGGGTGTGCCTAATGGCTACACCTTC. Its protein product is CASSYSGQGVPNGYTF.

This clonotype appeared many times. This chain connects TRBV12-5 to TRBJ2-7; no definite D call. Germline V gene sequence: CDR1 LGHNT, CDR2 FRNRAP. This CDR3 has 12 amino acids. V lost 1 base, J lost 3 bases, and 4 bases lay in between. CDR3 nucleotide sequence: TGTGCTAGTGGTTTGGCCTTCTACGAGCAGTACTTC. It encodes CASGLAFYEQYF.

The gene calls are TRBV4-1 and TRBJ2-1; D may be TRBD2 (5 bases). V was trimmed by 0 bases and J by 11 bases, leaving 11 bases between them. Germline CDR1 is MGHRA and CDR2 is YSYEKL. The CDR3 consists of 13 residues. CDR3 in amino acids: CASSQEQRSKQFF. In DNA form, the CDR3 reads TGCGCCAGCAGCCAAGAGCAGCGGAGTAAGCAGTTCTTC.

This clonotype was seen many times. V gene TRBV11-2 combines with J gene TRBJ1-1; 7 nucleotides align to TRBD1. Germline trimming cut 5 bases from V and 7 bases from J; bases unmatched to any gene: 7. Germline CDR1 SGHAT, CDR2 FQNNGV. The length of the CDR3 is 13 residues. Written as DNA, the CDR3 is TGTGCCAGCAGCCTCCCAGGGGGGGATGAAGCTTTCTTT. Protein product: CASSLPGGDEAFF.

This clonotype was counted many times. The genes are TRBV11-2 and TRBJ2-2; 10 positions match TRBD2. The germline gives CDR1 SGHAT, CDR2 FQNNGV. The CDR3 runs 16 residues. V lost 3 bases, J lost 3 bases, and 4 bases stayed unmatched. The DNA for the CDR3 is TGTGCCAGCAGCTTTGTCCTAGCGGGAGACACCGGGGAGCTGTTTTTT. Amino acid sequence: CASSFVLAGDTGELFF.